The 17 T cell receptor beta chains below were found in one sample sequenced in a study of T cell responses to AZD1222 COVID-19 vaccine. Generated by immunoSEQ multiplex PCR, the TCRdb table keeps only in-frame clones and is missing some. The repertoire holds 75,000 to 100,000 clones, with approximately 94% as singletons. Specimen: peripheral blood, collected on day 0 of AZD1222 vaccination. The source of these receptors is an adult in good health.

V is TRBV30 and J is TRBJ1-6; the D is unclear. Germline V gives CDR1 GTSNPN, CDR2 SVGIG (reference sequence). CDR3 length: 15 residues. Trimming cost V 2 bases and J 0 bases, with 8 bases left between them. The CDR3 region is CAWSTESSYNSPLHF. DNA for the CDR3: TGTGCCTGGAGTACGGAGAGCTCCTATAATTCACCCCTCCACTTT. Variable domain in full (rest from reference TRBV30 and TRBJ1-6): SQTIHQWPATLVQPVGSPLSLECTVEGTSNPNLYWYRQAAGRGLQLLFYSVGIGQISSEVPQNLSASRPQDRQFILSSKKLLLSDSGFYLCAWSTESSYNSPLHFGNGTRLTVT.

This sequence joins TRBV2 and TRBJ1-6; D gene unclear. This CDR3 is 12 amino acids long. Trimming stripped 1 base from V and 10 bases from J, with 5 bases between. Per germline, CDR1 SNHLY and CDR2 FYNNEI. CDR3 sequence (DNA): TGTGCCAGCAGTGAAGGCGGGTCACCCCTCCACTTT. This gives the protein CASSEGGSPLHF.

The chain combines TRBV19 with TRBJ2-3; a weak D match, TRBD2 (6 bases). The CDR3 spans 15 residues. Per the germline V gene, CDR1 is LNHDA and CDR2 is SQIVND (reference sequence). The V end lost 5 bases, the J end lost 3 bases, and 15 bases lay between the germline ends. CDR3 amino acids: CASSLIAEGTDTQYF. The CDR3 region has the DNA TGTGCCAGTAGTCTTATAGCGGAAGGGACAGATACGCAGTATTTT.

This chain joins TRBV15 and TRBJ2-7; D is perhaps TRBD1 (6 bases). The V end was cut by 1 base, the J end by 2 bases, with 12 bases between. The CDR3 runs 15 residues. Germline CDR1 reads LNHNV; CDR2 reads YYDKDF (reference sequence). The CDR3 DNA sequence: TGTGCCACCAGCAGAGGAAGGGGGTTGGCCTACGAGCAGTACTTC. Translation: CATSRGRGLAYEQYF.

The chain uses TRBV2 and TRBJ1-1; D possibly corresponds to TRBD1 (6 bases). CDR3 length: 14 residues. With 6 bases removed from V and 5 bases from J, the gap between germline ends came to 16 bases. Germline CDR1 reads SNHLY; CDR2 reads FYNNEI. Here the CDR3 reads CASRTQGSQTEAFF. The CDR3 DNA reads as TGTGCCAGCAGAACACAGGGATCGCAAACTGAAGCTTTCTTT.

J is TRBJ1-3 and V is TRBV28; a possible D gene is TRBD1 (5 bases). V lost 9 bases to trimming and J lost 1 base, with 13 bases between them. The CDR3 is 14 amino acids. Germline CDR1 and CDR2: MDHEN and SYDVKM. Here the CDR3 DNA reads TGTGCCAGTGTTGGGACGGTGTCTGGAAACACCATATATTTT. Protein: CASVGTVSGNTIYF.

V is TRBV5-4 and J is TRBJ2-2; either TRBD1 or TRBD2 may supply D (5 bases each). Trimming shortened V by 0 bases and J by 6 bases, and 12 bases separated the two germline ends. Germline V gene data show CDR1 as SGHNT and CDR2 as YYREEE (reference sequence). The length of the CDR3 is 15 residues. CDR3 loop: CASSLVGDWAGELFF. The CDR3 region has the DNA TGTGCCAGCAGCTTGGTGGGGGATTGGGCCGGGGAGCTGTTTTTT.

The chain combines TRBV9 with TRBJ1-2, with D unclear. The germline V gene encodes CDR1 SGDLS and CDR2 YYNGEE. The CDR3 is 14 amino acids. Trimming shortened V by 0 bases and J by 5 bases, and 11 bases separated the two germline ends. The CDR3 DNA sequence: TGTGCCAGCAGCGTAGCCGGGTTAGGATATGGCTACACCTTC. It translates to CASSVAGLGYGYTF.

The V call is TRBV11-2, the J call TRBJ1-5; tentatively, D is TRBD1 (6 bases). CDR1 is SGHAT and CDR2 is FQNNGV in the germline V gene. V was cut by 5 bases and J by 2 bases, with 13 bases left in between. The CDR3 is 15 amino acids. CDR3 DNA: TGTGCCAGCAGCGCCCAGGGGAGTCGCAATCAGCCCCAGCATTTT. It yields the protein CASSAQGSRNQPQHF.

V gene TRBV19 combines with J gene TRBJ1-1, with D unresolved. V was trimmed by 7 bases and J by 7 bases, leaving 19 bases between them. The CDR3 totals 14 residues. Germline values: CDR1 LNHDA, CDR2 SQIVND (reference sequence). CDR3 sequence (DNA): TGTGCCAGTAACCAGGCTCTAGACGCACGTGAAGCTTTCTTT. Translation gives CASNQALDAREAFF.

The chain combines TRBV7-8 with TRBJ2-6; unclear D gene. The CDR3 is made up of 15 amino acids. V was cut by 4 bases and J by 0 bases, with 7 bases left in between. CDR1 and CDR2 (germline): SGHVS, FQNEAQ. This CDR3 reads CASSSQFSGANVLTF. The CDR3 region has the DNA TGTGCCAGCAGCTCCCAGTTCTCTGGGGCCAACGTCCTGACTTTC. Full variable domain (missing parts from reference TRBV7-8 and TRBJ2-6): GAGVSQSPRYKVAKRGQDVALRCDPISGHVSLFWYQQALGQGPEFLTYFQNEAQLDKSGLPSDRFFAERPEGSVSTLKIQRTQQEDSAVYLCASSSQFSGANVLTFGAGSRLTVL.

The table lists this clone with a count of one. CDR3 sequence reads: CASSTEVNTEAFF. The CDR3 DNA reads as TGTGCCAGCTCGACAGAAGTGAACACTGAAGCTTTCTTT. The chain carries TRBV18 and TRBJ1-1; maybe TRBD1 (5 bases). Germline V lookup: CDR1 KGHSH, CDR2 LQKENI. The CDR3 is made up of 13 amino acids. Trimming removed 6 bases at V and 0 bases at J, with 8 bases between. The variable domain in full, with the rest retrieved from reference TRBV18 and TRBJ1-1, is NAGVMQNPRHLVRRRGQEARLRCSPMKGHSHVYWYRQLPEEGLKFMVYLQKENIIDESGMPKERFSAEFPKEGPSILRIQQVVRGDSAAYFCASSTEVNTEAFFGQGTRLTVV.

The V call is TRBV6-5, the J call TRBJ2-7; no firm D call. The V gene lost 3 bases and the J gene lost 3 bases, with 12 bases spanning the gap. The CDR3 sequence is 14 residues long. CDR1 and CDR2 (germline): MNHEY, SVGAGI. For the CDR3, the DNA is TGTGCCAGCAGTTATGGCGGTACAAACTACGAGCAGTACTTC. Translating it yields CASSYGGTNYEQYF.

The rearrangement links TRBV7-3 to TRBJ2-6; D is perhaps TRBD2 (5 bases). The ends were cut back, 7 bases at V and 10 bases at J, with 17 bases in the middle. Germline CDR1 and CDR2: SGHTA and FQGTGA. CDR3 length: 14 residues. CDR3 DNA: TGTGCCAGCACATCCGACCCCCCGGGAAACGTCCTGACTTTC. This sequence encodes CASTSDPPGNVLTF.

V usage is TRBV19 and J usage is TRBJ2-2; no clear D gene. This CDR3 region has 13 residues. Trimming left V 1 base short and J 8 bases short, with 8 bases between. From germline, CDR1 is LNHDA and CDR2 SQIVND (reference sequence). CDR3 DNA sequence: TGTGCCAGTAGTATAGTAGGGTATGGGGAGCTGTTTTTT. This sequence encodes CASSIVGYGELFF.

The chain uses TRBV27 and TRBJ1-1, with a possible D match to TRBD1 (6 bases). Germline CDR1 reads MNHEY; CDR2 reads SMNVEV (reference sequence). Trimming shortened V by 6 bases and J by 1 base, and 18 bases separated the two germline ends. This CDR3 comprises 16 residues. The CDR3 DNA reads as TGTGCCAGCAGCCGCCGGACGGGGGGCGGGAACACTGAAGCTTTCTTT. Its translation is CASSRRTGGGNTEAFF.

The V and J genes are TRBV19 and TRBJ2-4; TRBD2 matches 7 bases. Germline trimming cut 1 base from V and 0 bases from J; bases unmatched to any gene: 6. Germline CDR1 LNHDA, CDR2 SQIVND (reference sequence). This CDR3 is 17 amino acids long. CDR3 sequence (DNA): TGTGCCAGTAGTATAGGCGGGGGACGGCTAGCCAAAAACATTCAGTACTTC. As protein: CASSIGGGRLAKNIQYF.